This TCR beta chain was sequenced for a study of T cells after yellow fever vaccination (dated by TCRdb to between 2018 and 2020). General notes on the study: Libraries from fractions with low cell numbers were prepared with the SMART-Seq v4 Ultra Low Input RNA kit. Bulk TCR alpha and beta repertoires were sequenced longitudinally to track T-cell clones before and after primary and booster YFV17D yellow fever vaccination. Two healthy male donors, one aged 18 to 30 and one aged 30 to 40 years, were included in the cohort. Bulk PBMC replicates and cell subsets were isolated from blood drawn at multiple timepoints before and after both primary and secondary immunization. The paper's findings and limits, for the study overall: A small share of clonotypes was detected in both CD4 and CD8 compartments, with the overlap likely arising from convergent recombination. The secondary T-cell response was found to be weaker but faster than the primary response, with a peak reached on day 5 rather than on day 15. Because abundant contaminating clonotypes from the bulk population could be contained in FACS-sorted repertoires, computational filtering was required. Because the study included only a couple of donors, the extent to which the findings can be generalized is limited. After the booster, most of the clones that had expanded following primary vaccination were detected again (about 95% of CD4 and around nine tenths of CD8), which suggests that memory was broadly maintained.

This clonotype was counted a few times. Its antigen target is currently unknown. At one boundary the junction diverges from the germline segment, which might be a read error. The label giving this sample's treatment or condition can be read as: live attenuated yellow fever vaccine strain. At each blood-draw timepoint, two biological replicates of bulk PBMCs were collected. A standard Ficoll-Paque protocol was used to isolate PBMCs from peripheral blood. TriZol was used to extract RNA from bulk PBMCs, CD4 and CD8 fractions, and dextramer-positive and dextramer-negative fractions. The CDR3 measures 13 amino acids from cysteine to phenylalanine. Kept here is only the CDR3 DNA, which spans 39 bases and is read in frame from base 1. Synthesis of TCR cDNA relied on 5'RACE template switching, a step that introduced a universal primer site along with unique molecular identifiers. cDNA synthesis was primed from both the TCR alpha and TCR beta constant segments. Library amplification used two PCR steps, and the second PCR step added sample barcodes and sequencing adapters. Sequencing of libraries was performed on Illumina HiSeq 2500 (2x100 bp) or NovaSeq (2x150 bp). The authors' analysis ran thus. MIGEC was used to demultiplex reads and collapse the reads into UMI consensus sequences, and MiXCR was used for V(D)J alignment. Using edgeR on replicate PBMC samples, clonotypes were called vaccine-responding if FDR was below 0.01 and the log2 fold change was above 5 up to day 15. CD4 or CD8 identity was assigned to each bulk clonotype according to whether the clonotype was present at higher abundance in the sequenced CD4 repertoire or the sequenced CD8 repertoire. TCRdb reanalyzed the raw reads on its own, using fastp at Q25 for trimming and MiXCR for clone calling, and kept in-frame beta chains. Each entry merges the rows of one CDR3 protein and shows their most common DNA and genes. TCRdb's processing, not the authors' own work, is the source of the V and J calls. Present in this sample are approximately 300,000 distinct CDR3 sequences, around 6.8% of which were seen just once. Of the sample, 15% to 20% falls within the top ten clones.

This sample comprised PBMCs, obtained around 45 days after the first yellow fever vaccination. The rearrangement joined TRBV12-3 or TRBV12-4 to TRBJ1-3, with the D gene call left open. This TCR was recovered from a man aged 18 to 30 who received the YFV17D yellow fever vaccine. The bases read TGTGCCAGCAGCTTAGCAGCAGCGGCCACCATATATTTT. Translated, this is CASSLAAAATIYF.